This T cell receptor beta chain appears in the sequencing data of a study of shared clonotypes between healthy human individuals (TCRdb year 2020). Regarding the complete study: Three men and a couple of women, aged 18 to 49 years, made up the cohort. For each donor, three plates each were used for CD4 naive and CD4 memory, two plates were used for CD8 naive, and one plate was used for CD8 memory. Leukapheresis yielded between about 0.8 and 8.9 billion PBMCs per donor. To increase sequencing depth and limit assay-specific biases, different laboratories used diverse techniques to prepare libraries and sequence TCR repertoires. To estimate repertoire size and how much clonotype sharing occurs between individuals, the study deeply sequenced the blood TCR repertoires of a handful of healthy adults.

Donors were healthy HIV-negative adults with no recently reported acute infections or vaccinations. Every donor was a Caucasian adult residing in Nashville, Tennessee, USA. Magnetic negative selection was used to enrich CD4+ T cells, after which naive cells were positively selected on CD45RA and the negative fraction became the memory subset. Blood was obtained by leukapheresis, after which PBMCs were separated by Ficoll-Histopaque density gradient centrifugation and cryopreserved in liquid nitrogen vapor phase. Purity and quantity of every magnetically sorted T cell population were checked by analytical flow cytometry. Genomic DNA was isolated from each sorted fraction and quantified by UV absorbance on a Nanodrop 2000c. In the case of this clone: The specificity of this receptor is unknown. The input lacks base qualities; no much larger clone sits a single base away.

Using the deep immunoSEQ assay, TCR CDR3 regions were amplified from genomic DNA by multiplex PCR. Extracted genomic DNA from each cell subset was distributed evenly across all wells of several immunoSEQ 96-well plates, and each plate was treated as a replicate. For sorted subsets, each replicate PCR was loaded with 150 to 250 ng genomic DNA, equivalent to 30,000 or so T cell genomes. Purified libraries were quantified with a Qubit 3.0 fluorometer, sized on a Bioanalyzer 2100, and re-quantified with the KAPA Library Quantification kit. Every immunoSEQ 96-well plate was sequenced on a separate single-read 150-cycle Illumina NextSeq 550 flow cell. From the authors' description of their analysis: Because the immunoSEQ output included only junctional sequences and no quality scores, the filtering could not be the same as the filtering used for full-length reads. Sequences were annotated with PyIR, a Python wrapper for IgBLAST v1.9, using IMGT germline references to assign V/J genes and CDR3. Reads with weak V/J assignments (E-value above 1e-6), missing CDR3, stop codons, out-of-frame junctions, or ambiguous translated residues were removed. V3J clonotypes were defined as sequences sharing an identical inferred V gene, J gene, and CDR3 amino acid sequence. Percentage overlap between repertoires was calculated by dividing the number of shared unique clonotypes by the size of the smaller repertoire. Repertoire richness was assessed with RTK rarefaction, the Chao1 estimator, and Recon v2.1 estimates of unobserved clonotypes. OLGA was used to compute generation probabilities for all TCRbeta clonotypes that the gDNA method yielded from several donors. TCRdb re-hosts the immuneACCESS table, in-frame sequences only. Its copies lack some clones; in the studies checked, an unresolved V gene accounts for under half of them, and the cause for the rest is not known. The V and J calls and clone size come from that table; D and trimming were worked out from the DNA. The sample table lists about 2.5 million clones, 80% to 95% of them with a count of one. 0.37% of the sample goes to the ten largest clones.

Results and caveats for the whole study, not just this receptor: Larger estimated clonotype richness was generally found for naive subsets than for memory subsets. Sharing across a handful of donors was observed for roughly 5.4% of naive CD4, less than 4% of naive CD8, 2% to 2.5% of memory CD4, and roughly 0.43% of memory CD8 clonotypes. Pairwise subsampling led to the expectation that sequencing depth would affect the degree of clonotype sharing among donors. Compared with non-shared clonotypes, clonotypes shared by all four sorted-subset donors had higher generation probabilities. Incomplete sequencing was indicated by rarefaction of sorted-subset datasets, despite the large sequencing depth. The genetic and exposure-history diversity represented was limited by the small number of donors. Sampling was restricted to blood, and TCR repertoires in tissue are likely to differ from TCR repertoires in blood.

The sequence was obtained from a young man in good health. Some clones in this sample may be carry-over from other donors' samples. The material sequenced was naive CD4+ T cells from PBMCs. The cell subset or site label corresponds to: CD45RA+ positively selected.

The sequenced DNA is TGTGCCAGCAGCTTAAACCCGAGATCGACCCAGTACTTC. Its product reads: CASSLNPRSTQYF. The chain employs TRBV7-3 and TRBJ2-5, with the D gene not clear enough to name. The CDR3 runs 13 residues from the cysteine to the phenylalanine. Of all the DNA, just the CDR3 is kept, 39 bases in frame from base 1. V and J lose 1 base and 7 bases, and a span of 10 bases separates them. In the germline V gene, CDR1 corresponds to SGHTA and CDR2 to FQGTGA.